The present TCR beta chain was sequenced within a study of blood T cell repertoires in COVID-19. Turning to the study itself: Acute-phase and convalescent COVID-19 samples originated in the United States, Italy and Spain. From T cells, B-cell-depleted T cells, or PBMCs came the material, which was cDNA or gDNA.

Trimming cost V 2 bases and J 5 bases, with 9 bases left between them. Germline lookup yields CDR1 LGHNA and CDR2 YSLEER. The CDR3 extends over 13 amino acids. Seattle patients were enrolled while actively infected and followed longitudinally. Generated by immunoSEQ multiplex PCR, the TCRdb table keeps only in-frame clones and is missing some. The data show more than 200,000 clones, with 86% seen just once and roughly 10% held by the top ten. The chain carries TRBV4-3 and TRBJ1-1; the D gene is possibly TRBD1 (6 bases). This receptor was obtained from a woman between 45 and 60 years old with COVID-19, enrolled during active disease. The sequencing sample was made of peripheral blood. The CDR3 spells CASSQQQGTEAFF. CDR3 sequence (DNA): TGCGCCAGCAGCCAACAACAGGGTACTGAAGCTTTCTTT.